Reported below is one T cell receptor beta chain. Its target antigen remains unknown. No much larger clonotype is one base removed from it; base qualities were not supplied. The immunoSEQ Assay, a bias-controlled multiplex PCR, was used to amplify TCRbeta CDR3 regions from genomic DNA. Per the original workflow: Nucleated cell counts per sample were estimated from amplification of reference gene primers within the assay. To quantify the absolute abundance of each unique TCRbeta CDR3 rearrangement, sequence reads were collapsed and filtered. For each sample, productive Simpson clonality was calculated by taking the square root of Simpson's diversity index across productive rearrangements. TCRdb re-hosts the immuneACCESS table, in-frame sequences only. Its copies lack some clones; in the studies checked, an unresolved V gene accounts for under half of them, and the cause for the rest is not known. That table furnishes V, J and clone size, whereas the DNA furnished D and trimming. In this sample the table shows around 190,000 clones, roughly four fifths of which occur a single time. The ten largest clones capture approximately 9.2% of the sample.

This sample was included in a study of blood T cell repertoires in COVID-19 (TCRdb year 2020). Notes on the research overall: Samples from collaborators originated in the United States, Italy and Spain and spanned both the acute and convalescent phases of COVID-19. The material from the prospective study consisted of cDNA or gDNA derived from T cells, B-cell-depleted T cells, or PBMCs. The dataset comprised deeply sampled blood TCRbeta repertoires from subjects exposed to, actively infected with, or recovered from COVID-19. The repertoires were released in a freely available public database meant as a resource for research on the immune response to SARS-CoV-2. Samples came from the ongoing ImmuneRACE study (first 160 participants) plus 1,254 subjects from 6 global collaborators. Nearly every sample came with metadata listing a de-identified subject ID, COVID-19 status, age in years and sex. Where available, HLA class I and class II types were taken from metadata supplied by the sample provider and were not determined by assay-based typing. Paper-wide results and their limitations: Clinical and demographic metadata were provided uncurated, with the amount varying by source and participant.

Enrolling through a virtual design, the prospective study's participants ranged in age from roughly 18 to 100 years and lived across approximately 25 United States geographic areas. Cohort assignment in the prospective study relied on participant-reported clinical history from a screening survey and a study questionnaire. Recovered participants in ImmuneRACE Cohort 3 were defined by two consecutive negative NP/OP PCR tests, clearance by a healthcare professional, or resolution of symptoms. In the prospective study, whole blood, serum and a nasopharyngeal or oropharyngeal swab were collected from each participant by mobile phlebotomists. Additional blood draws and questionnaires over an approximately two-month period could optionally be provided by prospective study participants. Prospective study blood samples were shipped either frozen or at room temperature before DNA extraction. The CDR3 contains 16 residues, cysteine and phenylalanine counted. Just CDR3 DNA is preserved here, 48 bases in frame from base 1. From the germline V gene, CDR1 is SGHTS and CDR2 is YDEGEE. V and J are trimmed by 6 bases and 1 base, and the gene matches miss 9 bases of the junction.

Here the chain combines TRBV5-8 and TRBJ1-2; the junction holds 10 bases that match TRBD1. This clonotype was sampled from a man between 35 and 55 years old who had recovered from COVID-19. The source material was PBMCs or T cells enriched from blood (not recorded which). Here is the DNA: TGTGCCAGCAACTCACCGGGACAGGGGCTTAACTATGGCTACACCTTC. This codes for CASNSPGQGLNYGYTF.